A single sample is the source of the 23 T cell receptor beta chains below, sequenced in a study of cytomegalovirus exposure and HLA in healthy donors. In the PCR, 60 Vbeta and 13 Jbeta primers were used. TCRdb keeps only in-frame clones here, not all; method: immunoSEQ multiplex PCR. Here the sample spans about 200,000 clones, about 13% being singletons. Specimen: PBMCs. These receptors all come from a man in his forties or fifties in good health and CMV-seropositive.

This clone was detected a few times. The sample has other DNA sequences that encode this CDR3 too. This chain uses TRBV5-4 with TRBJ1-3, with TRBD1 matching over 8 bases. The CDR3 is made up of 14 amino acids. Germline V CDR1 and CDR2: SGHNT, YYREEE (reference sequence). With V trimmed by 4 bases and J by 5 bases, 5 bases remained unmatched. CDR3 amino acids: CASSPGQGRNTIYF. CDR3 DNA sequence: TGTGCCAGCAGCCCAGGACAGGGAAGAAACACCATATATTTT.

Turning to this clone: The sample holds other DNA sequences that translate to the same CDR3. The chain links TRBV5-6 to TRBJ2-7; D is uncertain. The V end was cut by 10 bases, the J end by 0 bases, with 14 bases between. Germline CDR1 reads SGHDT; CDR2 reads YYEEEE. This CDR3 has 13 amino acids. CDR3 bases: TGTGCCTCGCGACTTGGCAGCTCCTACGAGCAGTACTTC. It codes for CASRLGSSYEQYF. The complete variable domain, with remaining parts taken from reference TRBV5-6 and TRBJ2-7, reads DAGVTQSPTHLIKTRGQQVTLRCSPKSGHDTVSWYQQALGQGPQFIFQYYEEEERQRGNFPDRFSGHQFPNYSSELNVNALLLGDSALYLCASRLGSSYEQYFGPGTRLTVT.

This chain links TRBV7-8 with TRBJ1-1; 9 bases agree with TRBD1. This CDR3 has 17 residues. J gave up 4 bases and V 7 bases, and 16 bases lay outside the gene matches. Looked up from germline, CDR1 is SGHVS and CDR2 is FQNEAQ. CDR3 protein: CASTTTGGKAMGTEAFF. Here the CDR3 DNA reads TGTGCCAGCACTACGACAGGGGGTAAGGCAATGGGCACTGAAGCTTTCTTT.

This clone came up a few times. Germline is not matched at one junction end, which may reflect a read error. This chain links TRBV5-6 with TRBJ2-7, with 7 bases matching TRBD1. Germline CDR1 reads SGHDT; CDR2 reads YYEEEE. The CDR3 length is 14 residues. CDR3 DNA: TGTGCCAGCAGCCCCGGGGACAGTGCGTACGAGCAGTCCTTC. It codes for CASSPGDSAYEQSF.

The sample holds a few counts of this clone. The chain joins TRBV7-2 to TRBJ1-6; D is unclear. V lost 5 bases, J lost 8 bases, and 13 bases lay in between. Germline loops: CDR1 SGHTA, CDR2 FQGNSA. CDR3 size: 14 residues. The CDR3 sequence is CASSVLPGYSPLHF. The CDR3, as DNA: TGTGCCAGCAGCGTACTTCCGGGGTATTCACCCCTCCACTTT.

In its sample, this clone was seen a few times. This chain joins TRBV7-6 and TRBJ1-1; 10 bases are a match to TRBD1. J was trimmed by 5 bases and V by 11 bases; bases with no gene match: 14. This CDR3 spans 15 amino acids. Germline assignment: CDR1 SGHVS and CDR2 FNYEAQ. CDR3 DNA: TGTGCCTCCAAAGCTGGGGACAGGGGAGAAACTGAAGCTTTCTTT. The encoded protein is CASKAGDRGETEAFF.

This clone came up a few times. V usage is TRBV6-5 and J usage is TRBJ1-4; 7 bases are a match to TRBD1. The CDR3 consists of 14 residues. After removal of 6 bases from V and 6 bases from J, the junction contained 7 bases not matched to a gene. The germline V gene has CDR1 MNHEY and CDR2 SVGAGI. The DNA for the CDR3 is TGTGCCAGCAGCCACAGGGGCGGCGATGAAAAACTGTTTTTT. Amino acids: CASSHRGGDEKLFF.

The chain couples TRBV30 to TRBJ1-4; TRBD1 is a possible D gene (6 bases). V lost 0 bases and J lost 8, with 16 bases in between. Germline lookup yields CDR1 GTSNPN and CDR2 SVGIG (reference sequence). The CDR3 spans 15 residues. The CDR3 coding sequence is TGTGCCTGGAGTGTACAGGGCAGGCTAAGGGAAAAACTGTTTTTT. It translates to CAWSVQGRLREKLFF.

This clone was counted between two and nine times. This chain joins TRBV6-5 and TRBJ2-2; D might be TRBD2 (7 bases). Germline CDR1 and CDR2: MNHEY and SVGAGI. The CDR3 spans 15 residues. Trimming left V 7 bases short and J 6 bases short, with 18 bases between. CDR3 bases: TGTGCCAGCACAAGACGGGGGGCATTGGCCGGGGAGCTGTTTTTT. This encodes CASTRRGALAGELFF.

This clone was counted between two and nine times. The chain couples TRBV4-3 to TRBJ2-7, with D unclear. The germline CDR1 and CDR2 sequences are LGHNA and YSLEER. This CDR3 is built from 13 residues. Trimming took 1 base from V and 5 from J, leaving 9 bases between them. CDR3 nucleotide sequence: TGCGCCAGCAGCCAAGCTCTTGCGGACGAGCAGTACTTC. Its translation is CASSQALADEQYF.

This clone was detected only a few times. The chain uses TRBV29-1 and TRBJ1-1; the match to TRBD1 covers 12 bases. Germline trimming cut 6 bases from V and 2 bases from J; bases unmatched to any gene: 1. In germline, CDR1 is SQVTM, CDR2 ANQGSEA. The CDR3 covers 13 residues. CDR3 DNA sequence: TGCAGCGTCGGGACAGGGGGCAACACTGAAGCTTTCTTT. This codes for CSVGTGGNTEAFF.

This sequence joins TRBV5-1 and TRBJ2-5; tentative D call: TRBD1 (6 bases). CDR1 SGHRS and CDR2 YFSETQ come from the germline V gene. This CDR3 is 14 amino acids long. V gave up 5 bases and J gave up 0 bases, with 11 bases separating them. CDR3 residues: CASRPGTNQETQYF. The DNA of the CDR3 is TGCGCCAGCAGACCTGGGACAAACCAAGAGACCCAGTACTTC.

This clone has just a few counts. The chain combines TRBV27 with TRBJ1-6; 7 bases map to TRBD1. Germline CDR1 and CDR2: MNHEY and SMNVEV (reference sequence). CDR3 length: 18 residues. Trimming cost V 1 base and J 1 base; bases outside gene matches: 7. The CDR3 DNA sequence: TGTGCCAGCAGTTTATGGGGCAGGGGGACGTCCTATAATTCACCCCTCCACTTT. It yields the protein CASSLWGRGTSYNSPLHF.

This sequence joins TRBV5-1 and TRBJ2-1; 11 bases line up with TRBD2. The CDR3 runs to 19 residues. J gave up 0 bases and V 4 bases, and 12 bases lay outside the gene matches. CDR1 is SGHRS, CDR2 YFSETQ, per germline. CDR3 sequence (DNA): TGCGCCAGCAGCCTGGGGCTAGCGGGGGGAAGGAGCTCCTACAATGAGCAGTTCTTC. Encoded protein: CASSLGLAGGRSSYNEQFF.

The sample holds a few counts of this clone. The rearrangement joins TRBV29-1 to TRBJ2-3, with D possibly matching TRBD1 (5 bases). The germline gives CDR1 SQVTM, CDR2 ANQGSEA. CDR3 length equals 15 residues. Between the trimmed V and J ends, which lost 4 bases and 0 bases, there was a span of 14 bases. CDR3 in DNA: TGCAGCGTTGGACAGCAAATATCTAGCACAGATACGCAGTATTTT. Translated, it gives CSVGQQISSTDTQYF.

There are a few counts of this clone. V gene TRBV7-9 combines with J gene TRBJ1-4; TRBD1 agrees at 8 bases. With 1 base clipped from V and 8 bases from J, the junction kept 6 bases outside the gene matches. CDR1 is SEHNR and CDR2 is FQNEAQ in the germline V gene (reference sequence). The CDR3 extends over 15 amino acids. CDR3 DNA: TGTGCCAGCAGCTTAGGGACAGGGAATGAGGAAAAACTGTTTTTT. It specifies CASSLGTGNEEKLFF.

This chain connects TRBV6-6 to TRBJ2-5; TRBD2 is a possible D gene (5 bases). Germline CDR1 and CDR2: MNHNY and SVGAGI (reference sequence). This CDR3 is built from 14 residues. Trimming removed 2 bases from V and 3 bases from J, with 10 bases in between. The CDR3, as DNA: TGTGCCAGCAGTTACCAATGGGGAGAAGAGACCCAGTACTTC. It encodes CASSYQWGEETQYF.

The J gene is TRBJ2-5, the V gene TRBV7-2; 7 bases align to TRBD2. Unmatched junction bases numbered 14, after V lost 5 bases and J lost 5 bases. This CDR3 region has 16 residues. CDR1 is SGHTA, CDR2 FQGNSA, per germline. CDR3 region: CASSPPGGASRETQYF. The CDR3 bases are TGTGCCAGCAGCCCCCCGGGGGGAGCAAGTAGGGAGACCCAGTACTTC.

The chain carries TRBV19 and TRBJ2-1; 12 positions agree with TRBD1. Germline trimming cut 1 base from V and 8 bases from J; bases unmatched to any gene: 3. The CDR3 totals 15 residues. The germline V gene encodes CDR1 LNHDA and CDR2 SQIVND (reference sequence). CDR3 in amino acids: CASSIGRDRGHEQFF. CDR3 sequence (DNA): TGTGCCAGTAGTATAGGTAGGGACAGGGGGCATGAGCAGTTCTTC.

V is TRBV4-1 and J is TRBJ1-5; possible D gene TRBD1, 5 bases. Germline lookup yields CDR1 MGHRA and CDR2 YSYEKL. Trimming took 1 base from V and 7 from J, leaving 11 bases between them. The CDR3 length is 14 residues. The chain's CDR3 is CASSQVSGGQPQHF. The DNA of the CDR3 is TGCGCCAGCAGCCAAGTCTCCGGGGGGCAGCCCCAGCATTTT.

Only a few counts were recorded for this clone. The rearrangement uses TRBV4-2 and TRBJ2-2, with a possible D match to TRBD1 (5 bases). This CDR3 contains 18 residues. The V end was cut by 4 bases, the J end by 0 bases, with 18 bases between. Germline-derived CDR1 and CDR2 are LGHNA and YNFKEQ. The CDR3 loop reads CASSRRGKGYANTGELFF. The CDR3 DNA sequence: TGTGCCAGCAGCCGAAGGGGAAAGGGATATGCGAACACCGGGGAGCTGTTTTTT.

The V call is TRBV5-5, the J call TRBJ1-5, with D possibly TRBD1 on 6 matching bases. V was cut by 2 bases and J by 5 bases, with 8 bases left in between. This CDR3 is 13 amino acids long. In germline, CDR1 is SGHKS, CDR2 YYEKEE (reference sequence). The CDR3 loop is CASSLPGDQPQHF. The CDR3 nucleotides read TGTGCCAGCAGCTTACCAGGGGATCAGCCCCAGCATTTT.

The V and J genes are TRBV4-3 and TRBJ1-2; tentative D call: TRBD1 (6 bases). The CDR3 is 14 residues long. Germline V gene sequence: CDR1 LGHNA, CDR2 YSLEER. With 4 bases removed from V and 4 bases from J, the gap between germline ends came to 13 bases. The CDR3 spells CASSPKTGIYGYTF. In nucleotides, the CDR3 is TGCGCCAGCAGCCCAAAAACAGGGATCTATGGCTACACCTTC.